This TCR beta chain was identified in a study of blood T cell repertoires in COVID-19 (TCRdb year 2020). A note on the overall study: Collaborator samples came from the United States, Italy and Spain and covered acute and convalescent phases of COVID-19. The material from the prospective study consisted of cDNA or gDNA derived from T cells, B-cell-depleted T cells, or PBMCs. Deeply sampled blood TCRbeta repertoires from subjects exposed to, actively infected with, or recovered from COVID-19 were included in the dataset. The repertoires were released in a freely available public database intended as a resource for research on the immune response to SARS-CoV-2. The samples were drawn from the first 160 participants of the ongoing ImmuneRACE study and from over a thousand subjects provided by 6 global collaborators. A de-identified subject ID, COVID-19 status, age in years and sex were almost always included in the sample metadata. Where available, HLA class I and class II types were obtained from metadata supplied by the sample provider rather than from assay-based typing. Here is what the overall study found, with its caveats: The quantity of clinical and demographic metadata differed by source and by participant and was supplied without curation.

TCRbeta CDR3 regions were amplified from genomic DNA by means of the immunoSEQ Assay, a bias-controlled multiplex PCR. On the study's bioinformatics: The number of nucleated cells in each sample was estimated from the amplification of reference gene primers within the assay. To quantify the absolute abundance of each unique TCRbeta CDR3 rearrangement, sequence reads were collapsed and filtered. For each sample, productive Simpson clonality was calculated as the square root of Simpson's diversity index across productive rearrangements. This is the immuneACCESS table as TCRdb keeps it, with only in-frame sequences that have V and J called. A part of the clones is gone; compared with another copy, unresolved V genes explain less than half, and the rest is unexplained. V and J calls plus clone size are reproduced from that table; the DNA served to infer D and trimming. The sample table shows 150,000 or so clones, and less than 85% are seen once. Clones ranked in the top ten supply about an eighth of the sample.

V and J lose 5 bases and 8 bases, and a span of 16 bases separates them. Including the terminal cysteine and phenylalanine, the CDR3 comprises 14 residues. The entry retains the CDR3 DNA only, 42 bases that are in frame from base 1. From a lookup of the germline V gene, CDR1 and CDR2 are SGHTA and FQGNSA. For this clone: Its recognized antigen is unknown. Per-base quality was not reported, and no clone a single base away is much larger than it.

Participants in the prospective study were aged about 18 to 95 years, lived in some 24 United States geographic areas, and enrolled through a virtual design. To assign participants to cohorts, the prospective study relied on clinical history that participants themselves reported in a screening survey and a study questionnaire. ImmuneRACE Cohort 3 recovered participants were defined by two consecutive negative NP/OP PCR tests, healthcare professional clearance, or symptom resolution. In the prospective study, mobile phlebotomists collected whole blood, serum and a nasopharyngeal or oropharyngeal swab from each participant. Prospective study participants could optionally give additional blood draws and questionnaires over a roughly two-month period. Blood samples from the prospective study were shipped frozen or at room temperature prior to DNA extraction.

The chain joins TRBV7-2 to TRBJ2-1, with the identity of the D gene unclear. The receptor was derived from a man between 50 and 59 years old who had recovered from COVID-19. Sequenced input: PBMCs or T cells enriched from blood (not recorded which). The DNA sequence reads TGTGCCAGCAGCGAGACGGAGTCGCGTCATGAGCAGTTCTTC. It codes for CASSETESRHEQFF.